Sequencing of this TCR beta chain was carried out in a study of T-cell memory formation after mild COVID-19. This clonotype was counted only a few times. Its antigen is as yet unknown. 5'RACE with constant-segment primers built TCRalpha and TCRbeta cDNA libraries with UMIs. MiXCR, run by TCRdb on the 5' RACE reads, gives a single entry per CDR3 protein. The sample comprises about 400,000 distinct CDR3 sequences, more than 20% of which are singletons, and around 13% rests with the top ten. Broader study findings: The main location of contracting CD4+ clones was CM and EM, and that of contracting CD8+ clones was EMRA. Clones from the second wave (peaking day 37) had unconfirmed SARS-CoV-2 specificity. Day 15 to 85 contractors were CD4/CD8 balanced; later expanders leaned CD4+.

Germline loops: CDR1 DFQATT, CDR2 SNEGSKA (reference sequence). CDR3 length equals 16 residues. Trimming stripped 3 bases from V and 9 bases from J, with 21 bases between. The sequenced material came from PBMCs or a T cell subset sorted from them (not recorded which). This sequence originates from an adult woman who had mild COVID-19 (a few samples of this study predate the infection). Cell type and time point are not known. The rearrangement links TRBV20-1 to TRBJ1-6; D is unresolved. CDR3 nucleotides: TGCAGTGCTAGTAATGGGTTCCGGGTCGGGATTTCACCCCTCCACTTT. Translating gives CSASNGFRVGISPLHF.